This T cell receptor beta chain was sequenced for a study of cytotoxic CD8 clonotypes in ibrutinib-treated CLL. TCRdb keeps only in-frame clones here, not all; method: immunoSEQ multiplex PCR. The table lists over 150,000 clones, around 70% of them singletons. Germline-derived CDR1 and CDR2 are SGDLS and YYNGEE. Trimming took 5 bases from V and 4 from J, leaving 9 bases between them. The CDR3 contains 12 residues. The TCR originated in a human donor with chronic lymphocytic leukemia. The chain joins TRBV9 to TRBJ1-2; D perhaps matches TRBD1 (6 bases). Sequences were derived from PBMCs, sampled after 24 months of ibrutinib treatment. The CDR3 nucleotides are TGTGCCAGCAGGAGACAGGCCTATGGCTACACCTTC. It translates to CASRRQAYGYTF.